A selection of T cell receptor beta chains follows, all from one sample in a study of shared clonotypes between healthy human individuals. The protocol was immunoSEQ multiplex PCR, while the TCRdb copy is restricted to in-frame clones and leaves out a portion. The sample contains hundreds of thousands of clones, about 79% of which appear only once. The sequencing input was PBMCs. Source of these receptors: a woman between 40 and 50 years old in good health. Some clones in this sample may be carry-over from other donors' samples. The CDR3 runs from the conserved cysteine through the conserved F or W. A D gene is named only where the DNA matches it firmly. Only part of the rows carry a size: once, few, many, or a class if the clone is expanded.

>.|TRBV5-8|.|TRBJ2-4|13
TGTGCCAGCAGCTTTGGACACGCGAGCATTCAGTACTTC
CASSFGHASIQYF
>.|TRBV6-5|.|TRBJ2-7|16
TGTGCCAGCAGTTACTCCATCGGACGGTGGACCTACGAGCAGTACTTC
CASSYSIGRWTYEQYF
>.|TRBV7-2|TRBD1|TRBJ1-2|15
TGTGCCAGCAGCCCAGGGGGAGGGGATGGCTATGGCTACACCTTC
CASSPGGGDGYGYTF
>.|TRBV7-8|TRBD2|TRBJ2-1|18
TGTGCCAGCAGCCGCTCAACCCCCCGACTAGCGGGCCACAATGAGCAGTTCTTC
CASSRSTPRLAGHNEQFF
>.|TRBV28|.|TRBJ2-5|14
TGTGCCAGCAGTTTAGGACTGTACCAAGAGACCCAGTACTTC
CASSLGLYQETQYF
>.|TRBV6-1|.|TRBJ2-5|15
TGTGCCAGCAGTGAATCGGGGGCAGGATGGGAGACCCAGTACTTC
CASSESGAGWETQYF
>.|TRBV19|TRBD2|TRBJ2-1|16
TGTGCCAGTAGTCTGACTAGCGGCGGCTCCTACAATGAGCAGTTCTTC
CASSLTSGGSYNEQFF
>.|TRBV5-3|.|TRBJ1-5|15
TGTGCCAGAAGTGAGGGGGACGTATCTGATCAGCCCCAGCATTTT
CARSEGDVSDQPQHF
>.|TRBV19|TRBD2|TRBJ2-1|16
TGTGCCAGTAGTATGGCCCGGCGCGGGAGGGACAATGAGCAGTTCTTC
CASSMARRGRDNEQFF
>.|TRBV18|TRBD2|TRBJ2-3|16
TGTGCCAGCTCACCACCGACTAGCGCGGGCACAGATACGCAGTATTTT
CASSPPTSAGTDTQYF
>.|TRBV7-2|.|TRBJ2-7|13
TGTGCCAGCAGCTTAGCAGGGGGAGTTGAGCAGTACTTC
CASSLAGGVEQYF
>.|TRBV30|.|TRBJ1-1|13
TGTGCCTGGAGTGTTGATAGAATCACTGAAGCTTTCTTT
CAWSVDRITEAFF
>.|TRBV19|TRBD1|TRBJ2-5|15
TGTGCCAGTAGTATATTGACAGGGGGCGCGGAGACCCAGTACTTC
CASSILTGGAETQYF
>few|TRBV25-1|TRBD2|TRBJ2-3|17
TGTGCCAGCAGTGGGACTAGCGGGAGCGCTAGCACAGATACGCAGTATTTT
CASSGTSGSASTDTQYF
>.|TRBV28|.|TRBJ1-2|12
TGTGCCAGCAGCCAAGGGACATTGGGCTACACCTTC
CASSQGTLGYTF
>.|TRBV30|TRBD2|TRBJ2-1|14
TGTGCCTACCTTGGGGTAGCGGGAAGAAATGAGCAGTTCTTC
CAYLGVAGRNEQFF
>.|TRBV5-1|.|TRBJ2-5|15
TGCGCCAGCAACCGGGCCGGGAGCGACGGAGAGACCCAGTACTTC
CASNRAGSDGETQYF
>.|TRBV7-2|.|TRBJ1-1|15
TGTGCCAGCAGCTTAGCGATGAGGGGGGCAGCTGAAGCTTTCTTT
CASSLAMRGAAEAFF
>few|TRBV19|.|TRBJ1-1|12
TGTGCCAGTAAGGGGCTCAGCACTGAAGCTTTCTTT
CASKGLSTEAFF
>.|TRBV30|.|TRBJ2-1|12
TGTGCCTGGAGTGCGCTTGGGAATGAGCAGTTCTTC
CAWSALGNEQFF
>.|TRBV27|.|TRBJ1-1|14
TGTGCCAGCAGTTTCCGGGGAGGGAACACTGAAGCTTTCTTT
CASSFRGGNTEAFF
>.|TRBV4-3|.|TRBJ1-2|14
TGCGCCAGCAGCCAAGACCGCGGTGACTATGGCTACACCTTC
CASSQDRGDYGYTF
>.|TRBV7-8|.|TRBJ2-2|15
TGTGCCAGCAGCTTAGTCCAGGGTTTGGCCGGGGAGCTGTTTTTT
CASSLVQGLAGELFF
>.|TRBV18|.|TRBJ2-7|16
TGTGCCAGCTCACCATACCCCCGGGATCGAACCTACGAGCAGTACTTC
CASSPYPRDRTYEQYF
>many|TRBV7-2|.|TRBJ1-6|16
TGTGCCAGCAGCCGGAGGGGGAGGGCGGGAAGTTCACCCCTCCACTTT
CASSRRGRAGSSPLHF
>.|TRBV5-1|.|TRBJ2-5|14
TGCGCCAGCAGCTTGGCAGCGGGTGGGGAGACCCAGTACTTC
CASSLAAGGETQYF
>.|TRBV2|.|TRBJ2-2|12
TGTGCCAGCAGTCACGGCACCGGGGAGCTGTTTTTT
CASSHGTGELFF
>.|TRBV2|.|TRBJ2-2|14
TGTGCCACCGCTTACAGGGATAACACCGGGGAGCTGTTTTTT
CATAYRDNTGELFF
>.|TRBV4-2|TRBD2|TRBJ2-1|17
TGTGCCAGCAGTTGGGGGCTAGCGGGAGGGCCAGACAATGAGCAGTTCTTC
CASSWGLAGGPDNEQFF